This record concerns one T cell receptor beta chain sequence. No antigen is known for it. Different DNA sequences within this sample yield the same CDR3. Produced via immunoSEQ multiplex PCR; TCRdb's table is partial and in-frame only. The repertoire includes about 120,000 clones, 80% to 95% of them detected once, and just over 4% sits in the top ten. The data are from a study of T cell responses to AZD1222 COVID-19 vaccine. Points from the study as a whole: Nearly half of the spike-specific TCRs reportedly recognize variant regions that carry no mutations. Only five to seven AZD1222 recipients were seropositive at baseline.

J lost 0 bases, V lost 2 bases, and 9 bases had no gene match. Germline V gene lookup returns CDR1 SGHVS and CDR2 FQNEAQ. This CDR3 contains 17 residues. The rearrangement links TRBV7-8 to TRBJ2-7; 8 nucleotides match TRBD2. Sequences were derived from peripheral blood, sampled 28 days after the second dose of the MenACWY control vaccine. The TCR originated in an adult who received the MenACWY meningococcal vaccine as a control. CDR3 sequence (DNA): TGTGCCAGCAGCTTATTCGGGTCGGGGGGGGGCTCCTACGAGCAGTACGTC. Translation gives CASSLFGSGGGSYEQYV.